Listed below are T cell receptor beta chains from one sample, sequenced in a study of Tregs in tolerant kidney transplant recipients. The protocol was immunoSEQ multiplex PCR, while the TCRdb copy is restricted to in-frame clones and leaves out a portion. The sample includes some 21,000 clones, 81% of them seen just once. The material was CD8+ T cells from blood (PBMCs), obtained 6 months after the transplant. The receptors come from a human patient who received a combined kidney and bone marrow transplant. Part of the T cells may come from the graft donor. CDR3s include the opening cysteine and the closing phenylalanine or tryptophan. The D gene is left open where the match is weak. Clone size is shown for a subset of rows, as once, few, many or a class of expanded clone.

CDR3nt,CDR3aa,v_gene,abundance,d_gene,j_gene
TGTGCCAGCAGTGAAGACAGGGGATTTGGGCAATCAGCCCAGCATTTT,CASSEDRGFGQSAQHF,TRBV6-1,once,TRBD1,TRBJ1-5
TGCGCCAGCAGCCAAGGCTTTGCGGGAGGAGGGTACAATGAGCAGTTCTTC,CASSQGFAGGGYNEQFF,TRBV4-3,-,TRBD2,TRBJ2-1
TGTGCCAGCAGTAAGTGGACAGGGGACACAGATACGCAGTATTTT,CASSKWTGDTDTQYF,TRBV27,-,TRBD1,TRBJ2-3
TGTGCCAGCAGCTTAGAAGTGGGGGGGGACGGCTCCTACGAGCAGTACTTC,CASSLEVGGDGSYEQYF,TRBV11-3,-,TRBD2,TRBJ2-7
TGTGCCAGCTCGTCTGCGGGGGATAGAGCTAACTATGGCTACACCTTC,CASSSAGDRANYGYTF,TRBV18,-,-,TRBJ1-2
TGTGCCAGCAGCTTAAATTTAGTCGGGAATGAGCAGTTCTTC,CASSLNLVGNEQFF,TRBV7-7,-,-,TRBJ2-1
TGTGCCAGCAGCGTATCGGGGAACATGGTTACAGACATTCAGTACTTC,CASSVSGNMVTDIQYF,TRBV9,-,-,TRBJ2-4
TGTGCCTGGAGTACGGGGACAGGGAACTACGAGCAGTACTTC,CAWSTGTGNYEQYF,TRBV30,-,TRBD1,TRBJ2-7
TGTGCCAGCAGCTTGGAGGGAGAGGGAGATACGCAGTATTTT,CASSLEGEGDTQYF,TRBV7-9,-,-,TRBJ2-3
TGTGCCAGCAGCCCGAGAGGCCAAGCAACTAATGAAAAACTGTTTTTT,CASSPRGQATNEKLFF,TRBV2,-,-,TRBJ1-4
TGCGCCAGCAGCTTGGACAGGGGTCAGCCCCAGCATTTT,CASSLDRGQPQHF,TRBV5-1,-,TRBD1,TRBJ1-5
TGTGCCAGCAGCTTAGAACTAGCGTACAATGAGCAGTTCTTC,CASSLELAYNEQFF,TRBV5-6,few,TRBD2,TRBJ2-1
TGTGCCAGCAGCAGTCTAGCGGGAGACACAGATACGCAGTATTTT,CASSSLAGDTDTQYF,TRBV7-8,-,TRBD2,TRBJ2-3
TGTGCCAGCAGCGAGGGACAGGGACTCGAGCAGTACTTC,CASSEGQGLEQYF,TRBV7-6,-,TRBD1,TRBJ2-7
TGTGCCAGTAGTACCCCCCCCACAGGGGAAGAAGGCTACACCTTC,CASSTPPTGEEGYTF,TRBV19,once,TRBD1,TRBJ1-2
TGCGCCAGCAGCCAAGGAGGGGGTAGTCAGCCCCAGCATTTT,CASSQGGGSQPQHF,TRBV4-1,-,-,TRBJ1-5
TGTGCCAGCAGCGAGGTACCAGGGGTCGGCTACACCTTC,CASSEVPGVGYTF,TRBV9,-,-,TRBJ1-2
TGTGCCAGCAGCCAAGATGCGCGGAGCGGATATACGCAGTATTTT,CASSQDARSGYTQYF,TRBV4-2,-,-,TRBJ2-3
TGTGCCAGCAGCCGATTAGCGGGAGGTAGGGGTGAGCAGTTCTTC,CASSRLAGGRGEQFF,TRBV7-3,-,TRBD2,TRBJ2-1
TGCAGCGTTCACCGGGACTACCCCACCGGGGAGCTGTTTTTT,CSVHRDYPTGELFF,TRBV29-1,-,TRBD2,TRBJ2-2
TGCGCCAGTAAGACACAGGGGCTATTTCAAGAGACCCAGTACTTC,CASKTQGLFQETQYF,TRBV10-1,-,TRBD1,TRBJ2-5
TGTGCCAGCAGTCGCTCGGGCGAGCAGTACTTC,CASSRSGEQYF,TRBV27,-,-,TRBJ2-7
TGCGCCAGGTGGGACAGGCACTCCTACGAGCAGTACTTC,CARWDRHSYEQYF,TRBV10-1,-,TRBD1,TRBJ2-7
TGTGCCAGCAGTTACACCGGGTACGAGCAGTACTTC,CASSYTGYEQYF,TRBV6-6,-,-,TRBJ2-7
TGCGCCAGCAGCCAAGTGATGGGCTCCGTCTATGGCTACACCTTC,CASSQVMGSVYGYTF,TRBV4-3,-,-,TRBJ1-2
TGCGCCAGCAGCCAAGGGACTAGCGTAACAGATACGCAGTATTTT,CASSQGTSVTDTQYF,TRBV4-3,-,TRBD2,TRBJ2-3
TGCGCCAGCAGCCAAGATCGTTGGGGGGACACTGAAGCTTTCTTT,CASSQDRWGDTEAFF,TRBV4-3,few,-,TRBJ1-1